The clone carrying this TCR beta chain was detected many times. Its antigen is undetermined. The data were obtained in a study of cytomegalovirus exposure and HLA in healthy donors. The study ran its PCR with 60 Vbeta and 13 Jbeta primers. Authors' data handling: The authors later counted 65 million to 80 million unique TCR beta chains, some 11 million of them shared. The assay was immunoSEQ multiplex PCR, and TCRdb's table has in-frame clones only and misses some. V and J calls and clone size are copied from that table; D and trimming were computed from the DNA. The sample lists about 110,000 clones; more than 65% were seen once. This CDR3 is built from 15 residues. V gave up 1 base and J gave up 1 base, with 10 bases separating them. Germline V CDR1 and CDR2: MGHRA, YSYEKL. Study-wide results and limits: In a later analysis, most CMV-associated TCR beta chains appeared HLA-restricted.

V is TRBV4-1 and J is TRBJ1-1; D remains ambiguous. Sequenced input: PBMCs. This receptor was taken from a woman aged 45-65 years in good health and CMV-seropositive. CDR3 protein: CASSQGAARNTEAFF. As DNA, the CDR3 is TGCGCCAGCAGCCAAGGAGCGGCTAGGAACACTGAAGCTTTCTTT.